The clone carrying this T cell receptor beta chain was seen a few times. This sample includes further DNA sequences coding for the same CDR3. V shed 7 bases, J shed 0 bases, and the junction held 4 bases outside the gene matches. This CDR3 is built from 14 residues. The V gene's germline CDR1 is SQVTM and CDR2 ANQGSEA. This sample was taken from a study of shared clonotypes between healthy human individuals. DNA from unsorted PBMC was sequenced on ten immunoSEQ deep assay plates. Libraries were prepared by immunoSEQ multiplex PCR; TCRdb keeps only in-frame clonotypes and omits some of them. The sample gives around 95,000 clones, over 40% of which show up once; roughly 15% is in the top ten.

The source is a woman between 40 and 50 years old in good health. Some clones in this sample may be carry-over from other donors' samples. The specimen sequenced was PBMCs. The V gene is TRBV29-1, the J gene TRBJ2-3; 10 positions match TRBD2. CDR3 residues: CSAPTSGSTDTQYF. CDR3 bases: TGCAGCGCCCCGACTAGCGGGAGCACAGATACGCAGTATTTT.